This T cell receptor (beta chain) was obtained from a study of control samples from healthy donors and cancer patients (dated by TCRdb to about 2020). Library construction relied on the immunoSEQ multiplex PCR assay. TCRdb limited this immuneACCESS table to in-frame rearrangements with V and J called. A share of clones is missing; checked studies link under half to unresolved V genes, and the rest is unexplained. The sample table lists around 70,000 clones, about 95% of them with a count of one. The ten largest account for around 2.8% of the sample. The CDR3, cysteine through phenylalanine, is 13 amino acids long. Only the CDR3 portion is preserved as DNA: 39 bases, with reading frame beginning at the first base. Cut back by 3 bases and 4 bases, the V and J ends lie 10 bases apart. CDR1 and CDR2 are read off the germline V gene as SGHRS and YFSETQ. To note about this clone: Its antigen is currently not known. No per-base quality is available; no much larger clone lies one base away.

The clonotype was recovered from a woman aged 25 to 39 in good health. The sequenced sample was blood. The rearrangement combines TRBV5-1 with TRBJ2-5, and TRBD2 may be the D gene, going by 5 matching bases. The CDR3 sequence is CASSSNRGETQYF. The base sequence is TGCGCCAGCAGCTCCAACCGGGGAGAGACCCAGTACTTC.